This record looks at one T cell receptor beta chain sequence and its context. No cognate antigen has been identified for it. Base quality data are lacking; no much larger clone is found one base away. This entry belongs to a study of control samples from healthy donors and cancer patients (dated by TCRdb to about 2020). V is cut by 6 bases and J by 7 bases, and the space between the germline ends is 15 bases. Measured from the cysteine to the phenylalanine, the CDR3 is 13 residues long. Only CDR3 DNA is held: 39 bases, read in frame from base 1. Based on the germline V gene, the CDR1 and CDR2 sequences are SQVTM and ANQGSEA. The library was built by means of the immunoSEQ multiplex PCR assay. This immuneACCESS table, as held by TCRdb, lists in-frame sequences with V and J called but not all clones. Of the missing ones, under half trace to an unresolved V gene in checked studies; the others have no known cause. The sample data list under 150,000 clones, and 88% of these were observed just once. The biggest ten clones account for 2.3% of the sample.

Recombination linked TRBV29-1 to TRBJ1-4; no D segment can be confidently identified. The sequencing sample was made of blood. This TCR came from a woman in her sixties or seventies in good health. CDR3 loop: CSVKTLSGEKLFF. The sequenced DNA is TGCAGCGTCAAGACCCTTTCGGGTGAAAAACTGTTTTTT.